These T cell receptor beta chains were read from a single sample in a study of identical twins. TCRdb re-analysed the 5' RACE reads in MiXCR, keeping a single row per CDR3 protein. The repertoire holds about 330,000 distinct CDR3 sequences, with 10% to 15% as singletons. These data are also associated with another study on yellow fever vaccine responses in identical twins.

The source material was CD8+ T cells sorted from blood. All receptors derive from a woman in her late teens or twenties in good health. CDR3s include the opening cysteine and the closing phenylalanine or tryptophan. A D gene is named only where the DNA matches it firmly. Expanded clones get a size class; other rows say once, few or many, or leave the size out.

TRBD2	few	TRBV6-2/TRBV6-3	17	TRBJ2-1	CASSYVSAIAGGDEQFF	TGTGCCAGCAGTTACGTATCGGCTATAGCGGGGGGGGATGAGCAGTTCTTC
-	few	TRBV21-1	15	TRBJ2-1	CARKTGTSAYNEQFF	TGTGCCAGGAAAACCGGGACTAGCGCATACAATGAGCAGTTCTTC
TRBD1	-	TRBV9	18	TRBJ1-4	CASSSHHGTDPTNEKLFF	TGTGCCAGCAGCTCTCACCACGGGACAGATCCAACTAATGAAAAACTGTTTTTT
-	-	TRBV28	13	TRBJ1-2	CASSPGSSYGYTF	TGTGCCAGCAGTCCAGGGAGTAGCTATGGCTACACCTTC
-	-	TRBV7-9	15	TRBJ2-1	CASSFPQGPGNEQFF	TGTGCCAGCAGCTTCCCGCAGGGGCCGGGGAATGAGCAGTTCTTC
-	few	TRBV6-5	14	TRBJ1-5	CASSYSDGDQPQHF	TGTGCCAGCAGTTACTCGGACGGGGATCAGCCCCAGCATTTT
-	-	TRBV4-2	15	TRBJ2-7	CASSQGTVDSYEQYF	TGTGCCAGCAGCCAAGGGACAGTTGACTCCTACGAGCAGTACTTC
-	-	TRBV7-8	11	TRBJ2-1	CASSLILEQFF	TGTGCCAGCAGCTTGATTCTTGAGCAGTTCTTC
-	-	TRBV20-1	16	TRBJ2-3	CSARDLGSALTDTQYF	TGCAGTGCTAGAGATCTAGGAAGCGCCCTCACAGATACGCAGTATTTT
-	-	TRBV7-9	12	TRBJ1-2	CASSLSRDDYTF	TGTGCCAGCAGCTTATCCCGGGACGACTACACCTTC
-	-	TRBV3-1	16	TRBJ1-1	CASSQAPDRTNTEAFF	TGTGCCAGCAGCCAAGCCCCAGACAGGACGAACACTGAAGCTTTCTTT
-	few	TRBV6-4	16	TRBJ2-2	CASSDQPGTTAGELFF	TGTGCCAGCAGTGACCAACCCGGGACCACGGCCGGGGAGCTGTTTTTT
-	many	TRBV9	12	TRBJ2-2	CASSVVSGELFF	TGTGCCAGCAGCGTAGTATCCGGGGAGCTGTTTTTT
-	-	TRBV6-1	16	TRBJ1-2	CASGPGDPSPGGGYTF	TGTGCCAGCGGTCCCGGGGACCCCAGCCCCGGGGGAGGCTACACCTTC
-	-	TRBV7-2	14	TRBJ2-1	CASRLGNSYNEQFF	TGTGCCAGCAGACTCGGGAACTCCTACAATGAGCAGTTCTTC
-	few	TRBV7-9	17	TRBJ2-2	CASSLDSQGLRTGELFF	TGTGCCAGCAGCTTAGATAGCCAGGGGTTGCGGACCGGGGAGCTGTTTTTT
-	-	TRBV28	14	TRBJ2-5	CASSESVLGETQYF	TGTGCCAGCAGCGAGTCTGTACTCGGGGAGACCCAGTACTTC
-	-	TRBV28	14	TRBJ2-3	CASSGWAPRDTQYF	TGTGCCAGCAGTGGCTGGGCGCCCAGAGATACGCAGTATTTT
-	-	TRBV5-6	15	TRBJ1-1	CASSSSGGSNTEAFF	TGTGCCAGCAGCTCGTCCGGGGGCTCGAACACTGAAGCTTTCTTT
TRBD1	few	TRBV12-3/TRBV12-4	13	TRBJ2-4	CASSLGQGAGKYF	TGTGCCAGCAGTTTAGGCCAGGGGGCCGGGAAGTACTTC